This T cell receptor beta chain comes out of a study of CD8 T cells in ankylosing spondylitis (TCRdb year 2017). In terms of the full investigation: The study profiled T cell receptor beta repertoires in healthy donors and ankylosing spondylitis patients to find disease-linked TCR variants. Peripheral blood was sampled, and synovial fluid was additionally collected from ankylosing spondylitis patients. The whole study cohort included some 100 healthy donors and over 20 ankylosing spondylitis patients.

Clipping removes 2 bases from V and 2 bases from J, with 10 as the unmatched junction base count. Taken from the germline V gene, the CDR1 and CDR2 loops are SGDLS and YYNGEE. The CDR3 holds 17 amino acids from the cysteine to the phenylalanine. Only the CDR3 region is kept as DNA, spanning 51 bases read in frame from base 1. Beyond this particular receptor, the publication reports: Some TCR beta motif variants had previously been reported in synovial fluid and blood of reactive arthritis patients, which suggested common disease-initiation mechanisms. Blood from ankylosing spondylitis patients appeared to be characterized by a TCR beta motif composed of roughly eight highly homologous amino acid variants. The disease-linked clones were reported to be significantly enriched in matched synovial fluid samples from ankylosing spondylitis patients. In peripheral blood, the disease-linked clones were found at relatively low frequencies and had a CD8+ phenotype.

Sequenced on an Illumina HiSeq 2500. TCR beta libraries were prepared by quantitative 5'-RACE with molecular barcodes. The paper's processing steps were these. A new computational method, built on a probabilistic model of VDJ rearrangement, was used to identify disease-linked TCR variants. TCRdb cleaned the public reads at Q25 with fastp, built clones with MiXCR and kept in-frame beta chains. Every entry covers one CDR3 protein and lists the most common genes and DNA from its rows. The V and J calls here are based on TCRdb, not the publication. This sample has roughly 40,000 distinct CDR3 sequences in its table, and approximately 2.6% of those were observed once. Roughly 4.4% of the sample is in the top ten clones. This clonotype was detected many times. Its antigen remains unidentified. The sample holds no much larger clone one base away, and base qualities are not on file.

Material for sequencing was blood, either unsorted or a sorted T cell fraction (not recorded which). This receptor was taken from a male donor with ankylosing spondylitis or in good health (not recorded which). Here the chain combines TRBV9 and TRBJ2-3; TRBD1 aligns with 8 central bases. CDR3 region: CASSVHPRTGNTDTQYF. The DNA sequence is as follows: TGTGCCAGCAGCGTCCACCCACGGACAGGGAACACAGATACGCAGTATTTT. The variable domain in full, with residues beyond the CDR3 obtained from the reference TRBV9 and TRBJ2-3 genes, is DSGVTQTPKHLITATGQRVTLRCSPRSGDLSVYWYQQSLDQGLQFLIQYYNGEERAKGNILERFSAQQFPDLHSELNLSSLELGDSALYFCASSVHPRTGNTDTQYFGPGTRLTVL.